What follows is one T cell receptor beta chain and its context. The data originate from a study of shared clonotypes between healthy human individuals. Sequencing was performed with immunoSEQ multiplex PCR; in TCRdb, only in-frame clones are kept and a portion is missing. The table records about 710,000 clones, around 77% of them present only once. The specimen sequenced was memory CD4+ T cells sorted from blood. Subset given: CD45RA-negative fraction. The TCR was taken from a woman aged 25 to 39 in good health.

The CDR3 sequence: CASSSLTGVGGSYEQYF. DNA for the CDR3: TGTGCCAGCAGTTCTCTAACTGGGGTAGGAGGTTCCTACGAGCAGTACTTC. The chain joins TRBV27 to TRBJ2-7; maybe TRBD2 (5 bases). V gave up 4 bases and J gave up 1 base, with 20 bases separating them. The CDR3 is made up of 17 amino acids. From germline, CDR1 is MNHEY and CDR2 SMNVEV (reference sequence).